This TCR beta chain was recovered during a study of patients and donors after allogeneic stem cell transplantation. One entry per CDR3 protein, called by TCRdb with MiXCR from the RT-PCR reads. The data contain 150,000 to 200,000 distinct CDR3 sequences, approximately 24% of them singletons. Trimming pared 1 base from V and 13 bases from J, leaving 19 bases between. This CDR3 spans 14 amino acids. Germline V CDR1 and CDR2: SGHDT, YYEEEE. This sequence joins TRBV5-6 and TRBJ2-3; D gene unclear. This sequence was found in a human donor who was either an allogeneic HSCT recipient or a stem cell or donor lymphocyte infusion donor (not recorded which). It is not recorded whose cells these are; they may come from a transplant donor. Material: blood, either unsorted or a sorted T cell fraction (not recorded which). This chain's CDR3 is CASSLIDNAPFEYF. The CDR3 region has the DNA TGTGCCAGCAGCTTGATCGATAACGCACCTTTTGAGTATTTT.